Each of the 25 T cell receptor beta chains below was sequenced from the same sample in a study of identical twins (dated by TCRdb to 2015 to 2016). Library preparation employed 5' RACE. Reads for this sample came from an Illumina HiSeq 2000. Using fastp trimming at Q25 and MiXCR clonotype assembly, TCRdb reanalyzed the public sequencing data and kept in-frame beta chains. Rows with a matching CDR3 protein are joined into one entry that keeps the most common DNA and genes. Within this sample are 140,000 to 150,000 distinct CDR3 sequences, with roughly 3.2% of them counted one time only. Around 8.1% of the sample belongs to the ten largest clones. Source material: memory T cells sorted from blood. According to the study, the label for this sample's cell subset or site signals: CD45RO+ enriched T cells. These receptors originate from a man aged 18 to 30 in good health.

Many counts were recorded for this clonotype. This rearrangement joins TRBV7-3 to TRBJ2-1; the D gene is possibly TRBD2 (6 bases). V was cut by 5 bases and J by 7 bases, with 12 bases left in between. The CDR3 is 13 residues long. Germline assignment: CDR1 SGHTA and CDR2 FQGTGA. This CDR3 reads CASSRMGLNEQFF. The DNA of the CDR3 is TGTGCCAGCAGCCGTATGGGACTTAATGAGCAGTTCTTC.

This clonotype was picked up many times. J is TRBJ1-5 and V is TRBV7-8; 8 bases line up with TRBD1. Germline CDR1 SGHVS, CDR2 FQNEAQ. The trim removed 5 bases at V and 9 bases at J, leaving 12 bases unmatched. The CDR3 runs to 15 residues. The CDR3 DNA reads TGTGCCAGCAGCCCCGGCGGACAGGGAAGGGGGCCCCAGCATTTT. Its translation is CASSPGGQGRGPQHF.

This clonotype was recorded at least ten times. CDR3 loop: CASSPGAASGRVTDTQYF. The CDR3 DNA is TGTGCCAGCAGCCCGGGTGCGGCGAGCGGGAGGGTGACAGATACGCAGTATTTT. The rearrangement joins TRBV27 to TRBJ2-3; 10 nucleotides line up with TRBD2. Trimming cost V 6 bases and J 3 bases; bases outside gene matches: 15. Germline V CDR1 and CDR2: MNHEY, SMNVEV (reference sequence). The CDR3 covers 18 residues.

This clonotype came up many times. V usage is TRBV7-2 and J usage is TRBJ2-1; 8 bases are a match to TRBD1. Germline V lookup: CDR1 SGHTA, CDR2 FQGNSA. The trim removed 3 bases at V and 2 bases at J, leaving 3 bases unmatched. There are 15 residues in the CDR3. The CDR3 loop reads CASSLSQGAYNEQFF. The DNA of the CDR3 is TGTGCCAGCAGCTTGTCACAGGGGGCCTACAATGAGCAGTTCTTC.

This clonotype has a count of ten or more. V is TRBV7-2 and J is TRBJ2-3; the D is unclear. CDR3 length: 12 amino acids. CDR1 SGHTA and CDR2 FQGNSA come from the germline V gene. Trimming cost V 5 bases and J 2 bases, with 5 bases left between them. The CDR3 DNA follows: TGTGCCAGCAGCACCTACACAGATACGCAGTATTTT. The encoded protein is CASSTYTDTQYF.

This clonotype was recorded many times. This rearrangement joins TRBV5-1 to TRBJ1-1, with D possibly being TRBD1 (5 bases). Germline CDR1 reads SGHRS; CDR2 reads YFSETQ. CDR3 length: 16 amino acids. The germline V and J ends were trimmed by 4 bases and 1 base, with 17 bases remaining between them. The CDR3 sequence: CASSPLLGGANTEAFF. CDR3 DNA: TGCGCCAGCAGCCCTCTCCTGGGAGGGGCGAACACTGAAGCTTTCTTT.

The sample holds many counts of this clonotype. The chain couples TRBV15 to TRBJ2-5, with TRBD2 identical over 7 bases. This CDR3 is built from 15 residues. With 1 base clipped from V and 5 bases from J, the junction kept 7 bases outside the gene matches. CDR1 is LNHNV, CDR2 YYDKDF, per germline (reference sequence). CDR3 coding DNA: TGTGCCACCAGCAGAGGAGGGTCCGGGAGGGAGACCCAGTACTTC. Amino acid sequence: CATSRGGSGRETQYF.

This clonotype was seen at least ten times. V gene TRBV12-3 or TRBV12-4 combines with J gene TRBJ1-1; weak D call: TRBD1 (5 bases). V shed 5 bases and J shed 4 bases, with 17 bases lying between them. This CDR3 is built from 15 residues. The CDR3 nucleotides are TGTGCCAGCAGTCCCCTGGGACGAACTATCACTGAAGCTTTCTTT. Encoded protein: CASSPLGRTITEAFF.

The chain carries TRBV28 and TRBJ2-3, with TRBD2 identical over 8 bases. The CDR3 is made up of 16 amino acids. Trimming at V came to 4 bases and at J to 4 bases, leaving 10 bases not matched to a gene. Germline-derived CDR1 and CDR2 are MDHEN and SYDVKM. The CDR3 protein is CASSSGLAGPPDTQYF. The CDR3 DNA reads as TGTGCCAGCAGTTCCGGGTTAGCGGGGCCCCCAGATACGCAGTATTTT.

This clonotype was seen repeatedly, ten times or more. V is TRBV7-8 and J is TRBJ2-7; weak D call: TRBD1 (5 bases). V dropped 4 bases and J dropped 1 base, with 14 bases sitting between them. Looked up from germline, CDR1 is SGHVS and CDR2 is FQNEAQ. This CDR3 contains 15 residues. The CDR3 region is CASSSIRDSSYEQYF. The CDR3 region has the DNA TGTGCCAGCAGCTCGATCAGGGATTCTTCCTACGAGCAGTACTTC.

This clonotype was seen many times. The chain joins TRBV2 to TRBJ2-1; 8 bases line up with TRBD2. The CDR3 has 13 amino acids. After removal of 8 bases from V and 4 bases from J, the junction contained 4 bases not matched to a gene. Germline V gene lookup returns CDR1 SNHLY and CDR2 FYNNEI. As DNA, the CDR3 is TGTGCCAGCCGACTAGCGCTGTACAATGAGCAGTTCTTC. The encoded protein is CASRLALYNEQFF.

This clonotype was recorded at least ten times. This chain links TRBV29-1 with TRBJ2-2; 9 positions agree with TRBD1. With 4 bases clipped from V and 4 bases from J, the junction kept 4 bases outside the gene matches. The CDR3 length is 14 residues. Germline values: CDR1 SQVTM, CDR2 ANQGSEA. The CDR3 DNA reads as TGCAGCGTTGCACAGGGGGCCTTCACCGGGGAGCTGTTTTTT. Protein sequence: CSVAQGAFTGELFF.

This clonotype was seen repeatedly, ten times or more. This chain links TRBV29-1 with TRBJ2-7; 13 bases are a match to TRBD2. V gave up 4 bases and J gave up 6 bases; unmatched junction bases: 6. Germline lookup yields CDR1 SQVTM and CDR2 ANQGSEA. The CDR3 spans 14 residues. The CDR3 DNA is TGCAGCGTTGTTTATGGACTAGCGGGAGTCGAGCAGTACTTC. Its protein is CSVVYGLAGVEQYF.

CDR3 in amino acids: CASSPSSTSGRRLDAKNIQYF. The CDR3 DNA sequence: TGTGCCAGCTCACCATCCTCCACTAGCGGGAGGCGTCTCGATGCCAAAAACATTCAGTACTTC. This sequence joins TRBV18 and TRBJ2-4; 12 bases match TRBD2. The J segment lost 1 base and the V segment lost 2 bases, leaving 15 bases of the junction unmatched. CDR1 is KGHSH, CDR2 LQKENI, per germline. The CDR3 consists of 21 residues.

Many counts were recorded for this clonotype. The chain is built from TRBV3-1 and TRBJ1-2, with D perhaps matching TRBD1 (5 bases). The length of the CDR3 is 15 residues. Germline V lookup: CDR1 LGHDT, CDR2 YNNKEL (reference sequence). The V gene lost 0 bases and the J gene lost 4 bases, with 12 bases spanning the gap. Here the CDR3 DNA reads TGTGCCAGCAGCCAAGATCTGGGGACCATCTATGGCTACACCTTC. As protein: CASSQDLGTIYGYTF.

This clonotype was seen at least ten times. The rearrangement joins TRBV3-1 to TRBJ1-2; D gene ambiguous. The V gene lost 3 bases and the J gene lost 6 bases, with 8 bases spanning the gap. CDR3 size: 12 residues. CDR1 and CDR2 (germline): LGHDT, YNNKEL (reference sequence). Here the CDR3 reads CASSHSGDGYTF. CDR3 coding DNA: TGTGCCAGCAGCCACTCTGGTGATGGCTACACCTTC.

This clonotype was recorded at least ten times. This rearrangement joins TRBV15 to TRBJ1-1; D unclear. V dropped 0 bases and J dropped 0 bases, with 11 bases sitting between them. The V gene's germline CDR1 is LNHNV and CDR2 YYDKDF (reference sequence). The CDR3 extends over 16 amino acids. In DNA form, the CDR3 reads TGTGCCACCAGCAGAGACCGGACTGGATTGAACACTGAAGCTTTCTTT. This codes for CATSRDRTGLNTEAFF.

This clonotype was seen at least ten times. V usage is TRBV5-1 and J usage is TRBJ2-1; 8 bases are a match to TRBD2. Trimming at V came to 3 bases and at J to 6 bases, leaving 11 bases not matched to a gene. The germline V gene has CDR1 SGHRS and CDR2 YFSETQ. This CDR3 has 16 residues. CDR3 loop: CASSSAGAGVLNEQFF. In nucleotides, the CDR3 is TGCGCCAGCAGCTCCGCTGGAGCGGGAGTCCTCAATGAGCAGTTCTTC.

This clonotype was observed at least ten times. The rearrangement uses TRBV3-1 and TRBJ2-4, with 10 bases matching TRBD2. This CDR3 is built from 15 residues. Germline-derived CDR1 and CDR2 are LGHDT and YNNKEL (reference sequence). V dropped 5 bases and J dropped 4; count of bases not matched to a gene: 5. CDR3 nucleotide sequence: TGTGCCAGCAGCTCCTATAGCGGGGGGAAAAACATTCAGTACTTC. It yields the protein CASSSYSGGKNIQYF.

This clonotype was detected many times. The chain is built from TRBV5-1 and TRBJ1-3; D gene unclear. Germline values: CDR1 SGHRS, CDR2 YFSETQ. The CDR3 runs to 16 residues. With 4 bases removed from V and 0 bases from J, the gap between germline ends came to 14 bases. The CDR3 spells CASSLDGMVSGNTIYF. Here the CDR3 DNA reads TGCGCCAGCAGCCTGGACGGAATGGTCTCTGGAAACACCATATATTTT. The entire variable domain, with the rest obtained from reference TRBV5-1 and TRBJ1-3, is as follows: KAGVTQTPRYLIKTRGQQVTLSCSPISGHRSVSWYQQTPGQGLQFLFEYFSETQRNKGNFPGRFSGRQFSNSRSEMNVSTLELGDSALYLCASSLDGMVSGNTIYFGEGSWLTVV.

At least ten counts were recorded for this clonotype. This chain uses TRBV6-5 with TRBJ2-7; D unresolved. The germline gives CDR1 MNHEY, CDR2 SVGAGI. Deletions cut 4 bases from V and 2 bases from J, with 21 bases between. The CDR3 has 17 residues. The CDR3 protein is CASSSWGFESLPYEQYV. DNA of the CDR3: TGTGCCAGCAGTTCCTGGGGATTTGAGTCCCTCCCCTACGAGCAGTACGTC.

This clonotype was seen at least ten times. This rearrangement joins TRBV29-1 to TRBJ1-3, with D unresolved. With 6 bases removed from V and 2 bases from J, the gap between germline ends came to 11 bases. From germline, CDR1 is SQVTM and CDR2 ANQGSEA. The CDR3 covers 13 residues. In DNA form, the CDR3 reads TGCAGCGTCAACCGGGGAACTGGAAACACCATATATTTT. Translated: CSVNRGTGNTIYF.

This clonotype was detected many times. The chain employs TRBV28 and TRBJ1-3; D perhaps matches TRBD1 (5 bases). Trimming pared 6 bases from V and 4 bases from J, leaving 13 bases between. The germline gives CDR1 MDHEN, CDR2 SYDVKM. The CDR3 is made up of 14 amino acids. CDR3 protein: CASRSGLSGNTIYF. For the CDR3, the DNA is TGTGCCAGCAGGTCAGGGTTGTCCGGAAACACCATATATTTT.

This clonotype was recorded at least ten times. CDR3 sequence (DNA): TGCAGCGTTGCCGGGAGCCCGGCCCGTGGCACAGATACGCAGTATTTT. This encodes CSVAGSPARGTDTQYF. This chain uses TRBV29-1 with TRBJ2-3, with a possible D match to TRBD2 (6 bases). Trimming cost V 4 bases and J 1 base, with 18 bases left between them. Germline assignment: CDR1 SQVTM and CDR2 ANQGSEA. This CDR3 spans 16 amino acids.

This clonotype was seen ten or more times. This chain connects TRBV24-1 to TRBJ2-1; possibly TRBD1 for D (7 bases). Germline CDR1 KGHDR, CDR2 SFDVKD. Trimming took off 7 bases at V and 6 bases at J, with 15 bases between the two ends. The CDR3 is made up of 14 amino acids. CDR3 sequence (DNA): TGTGCCACCAGCGCCCAGGGGGGTTTCAATGAGCAGTTCTTC. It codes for CATSAQGGFNEQFF.